This T cell receptor (beta chain) appears in the sequencing data of a study of shared clonotypes between healthy human individuals. Looking at the study overall: Each donor contributed plates that comprised three CD4 naive, three CD4 memory, two CD8 naive and one CD8 memory.

This clone came up a few times. The donors were adults (healthy and HIV-negative) with no recent acute infections or vaccinations. Assay: immunoSEQ multiplex PCR; the TCRdb copy retains only in-frame clones and omits some. The top ten hold 10% of the sample, which has a few hundred thousand clones, approximately 79% seen once. CDR3 length: 16 amino acids. Looked up from germline, CDR1 is SEHNR and CDR2 is FQNEAQ (reference sequence). J was trimmed by 4 bases and V by 5 bases; bases with no gene match: 9. The specimen sequenced was memory CD4+ T cells sorted from blood. As to subset: CD45RA-negative fraction. This sequence joins TRBV7-9 and TRBJ2-3; 10 bases line up with TRBD2. This clonotype was sampled from a man aged 25 to 45 in good health. The CDR3 coding sequence is TGTGCCAGCAGCCGAAAGCTAGCGGGAGAGCCAGATACGCAGTATTTT. This encodes CASSRKLAGEPDTQYF.